The T cell receptor (beta chain) under discussion was sequenced for a study of T cell responses to AZD1222 COVID-19 vaccine. Looking at the study overall: Some second doses came at about 4 weeks and others at about 12 weeks; these were pooled. Study conclusions and caveats: In a largely white British group with more females than males, clonal diversity was possibly underestimated. Samples come after the peak T cell response, not at day 14.

Regarding this clone: Its antigen remains unknown.

Some clones are missing from TCRdb's copy, which holds only in-frame ones; the method was immunoSEQ multiplex PCR. Among about 150,000 clones, approximately 90% were seen once, and the ten largest hold around 3.6%. Looked up from germline, CDR1 is SGDLS and CDR2 is YYNGEE. CDR3 length: 16 amino acids. V lost 4 bases and J lost 3, with 18 bases in between. The sample here was peripheral blood, taken on day 0 of AZD1222 vaccination. The genes are TRBV9 and TRBJ2-3; D may correspond to TRBD1 or TRBD2 (5 bases each). The clonotype originates from an adult in good health. The chain's CDR3 is CASSPSRQGQTDTQYF. DNA for the CDR3: TGTGCCAGCAGCCCTAGCCGTCAGGGCCAGACAGATACGCAGTATTTT.